This TCR beta chain was recorded in a study of Graves' ophthalmopathy and Graves' hyperthyroidism. Excluded: other autoimmune disease, uncontrolled infection, pregnancy or lactation. The ends were cut back, 9 bases at V and 4 bases at J, with 16 bases in the middle. Germline CDR1 is MGHRA and CDR2 is YSYEKL. The CDR3 length is 14 residues. Whole-study findings and limits: The model predicted ophthalmopathy progression with 70.59% sensitivity and less than 85% specificity. Classification of ophthalmopathy versus stable hyperthyroidism by a 13-signature model yielded 85% to 90% sensitivity and roughly 80% specificity.

Worth noting for this clonotype: Antigen unknown.

Transcripts of RNA were the source for amplifying TCR beta CDR3 regions. In the first round, RT-PCR was carried out with HTBI primers, and a multiplex PCR formed the second round. TCRdb reprocessed the multiplex PCR reads with MiXCR, giving one entry per CDR3 protein. The sample records more than 1,000,000 distinct CDR3 sequences, about two fifths being singletons. This sequence joins TRBV4-1 and TRBJ1-3; D uncertain. This sequence was found in an adult man with Graves' hyperthyroidism. What was sequenced was peripheral blood or thyroid tissue (not recorded which). The CDR3 reads CASAGFSRGNTIYF. CDR3 in DNA: TGCGCCAGTGCCGGGTTCTCTCGGGGAAACACCATATATTTT.